These 27 T cell receptor beta chains were sequenced from one sample in a study of blood T cell repertoires in COVID-19. Here immunoSEQ multiplex PCR was the method, and the copy in TCRdb shows in-frame clones only, minus some. The repertoire holds about 280,000 clones, with approximately 91% as singletons. The specimen sequenced was peripheral blood. The receptors here all came from a woman under 40 with COVID-19, enrolled during active disease.

The chain has TRBV6-5 and TRBJ1-1; D perhaps matches TRBD1 (5 bases). CDR3 length equals 14 residues. Germline V CDR1 and CDR2: MNHEY, SVGAGI. The germline V and J ends were trimmed by 5 bases and 0 bases, with 10 bases remaining between them. CDR3 coding DNA: TGTGCCAGCAGTCGCCAGGGTATGAACACTGAAGCTTTCTTT. Its protein product is CASSRQGMNTEAFF.

This clone is a singleton in its sample. The chain is built from TRBV2 and TRBJ1-5; 7 bases match TRBD1. The CDR3 length is 12 residues. With V trimmed by 4 bases and J by 15 bases, 9 bases remained unmatched. CDR1 is SNHLY, CDR2 FYNNEI, per germline. The CDR3: CASSATGRQWHF. The CDR3 DNA reads TGTGCCAGCAGTGCGACAGGGAGGCAGTGGCATTTT. The full variable domain, with the rest looked up from reference TRBV2 and TRBJ1-5, is EPEVTQTPSHQVTQMGQEVILRCVPISNHLYFYWYRQILGQKVEFLVSFYNNEISEKSEIFDDQFSVERPDGSNFTLKIRSTKLEDSAMYFCASSATGRQWHFGDGTRLSIL.

This clone appeared once. CDR3 residues: CASSPRQGLSGYTF. The CDR3, as DNA: TGTGCCAGCAGCCCTCGACAGGGTTTGAGTGGCTACACCTTC. J is TRBJ1-2 and V is TRBV3-1 (or the pseudogene TRBV3-2), with 7 bases that match TRBD1. J gave up 7 bases and V 4 bases, and 9 bases lay outside the gene matches. The germline gives CDR1 LGHDT, CDR2 YNNKEL (reference sequence). This CDR3 region has 14 residues.

In regard to this clone: The same CDR3 can be traced to other DNA sequences in this sample. The chain carries TRBV5-1 and TRBJ2-7; possibly TRBD2 for D (5 bases). With 0 bases removed from V and 7 bases from J, the gap between germline ends came to 8 bases. This CDR3 is 12 amino acids long. Germline V gives CDR1 SGHRS, CDR2 YFSETQ. CDR3: CASSLASGEQYF. DNA for the CDR3: TGCGCCAGCAGCTTGGCCTCGGGGGAGCAGTACTTC.

This clone is a singleton in its sample. The gene calls are TRBV2 and TRBJ2-1; TRBD2 agrees at 7 bases. Trimming cost V 6 bases and J 0 bases; bases outside gene matches: 2. Germline loops: CDR1 SNHLY, CDR2 FYNNEI. The CDR3 covers 14 residues. DNA for the CDR3: TGTGCCAGCAGGCTAGCGGACTCCTACAATGAGCAGTTCTTC. Translating it yields CASRLADSYNEQFF.

The chain carries TRBV5-6 and TRBJ2-3; the D gene is possibly TRBD1 (6 bases). Trimming stripped 1 base from V and 5 bases from J, with 11 bases between. In germline, CDR1 is SGHDT, CDR2 YYEEEE. This CDR3 has 14 residues. The chain's CDR3 is CASSLIRGGDTQYF. The CDR3 DNA reads TGTGCCAGCAGCTTGATCAGGGGTGGAGATACGCAGTATTTT.

There are a few counts of this clone. This chain links TRBV5-1 with TRBJ2-1; a weak D match, TRBD1 (6 bases). V lost 7 bases and J 5 bases, leaving 16 bases between the germline ends. This CDR3 region has 14 residues. In germline, CDR1 is SGHRS, CDR2 YFSETQ. The chain's CDR3 is CASGWTEKNNEQFF. CDR3 bases: TGCGCCAGCGGCTGGACAGAGAAGAACAATGAGCAGTTCTTC.

The V call is TRBV11-2, the J call TRBJ2-3; D gene uncertain. With 5 bases removed from V and 4 bases from J, the gap between germline ends came to 10 bases. The CDR3 is 13 amino acids. CDR1 and CDR2 (germline): SGHAT, FQNNGV. The CDR3 reads CASSVGPPDTQYF. The CDR3 nucleotides are TGTGCCAGCAGCGTTGGGCCCCCAGATACGCAGTATTTT. Together with reference TRBV11-2 and TRBJ2-3, the CDR3 gives the full variable domain: EAGVAQSPRYKIIEKRQSVAFWCNPISGHATLYWYQQILGQGPKLLIQFQNNGVVDDSQLPKDRFSAERLKGVDSTLKIQPAKLEDSAVYLCASSVGPPDTQYFGPGTRLTVL.

This clone was observed a handful of times. The chain recombines TRBV27 with TRBJ2-7; D is possibly TRBD1 (5 bases). V lost 4 bases to trimming and J lost 2 bases, with 12 bases between them. The CDR3 runs 14 residues. Per germline, CDR1 MNHEY and CDR2 SMNVEV (reference sequence). The DNA for the CDR3 is TGTGCCAGCAGTTCTAGGGGTCGGCCCTACGAGCAGTACTTC. The encoded protein is CASSSRGRPYEQYF.

The chain is built from TRBV24-1 and TRBJ2-1, with 10 bases matching TRBD2. Germline CDR1 KGHDR, CDR2 SFDVKD. V shed 0 bases, J shed 5 bases, and the junction held 15 bases outside the gene matches. CDR3 length equals 20 residues. CDR3 in amino acids: CATSDLGRSATSGAHNEQFF. CDR3 DNA: TGTGCCACCAGTGATTTGGGCAGGTCGGCCACTAGCGGGGCACACAATGAGCAGTTCTTC.

The chain carries TRBV6-1 and TRBJ2-1; the D gene is possibly TRBD2 (6 bases). CDR1 is MNHNS and CDR2 is SASEGT in the germline V gene. Trimming took 3 bases from V and 3 from J, leaving 9 bases between them. This CDR3 spans 14 amino acids. For the CDR3, the DNA is TGTGCCAGCAGTGAGGACTATGGCTACAATGAGCAGTTCTTC. Translated, it gives CASSEDYGYNEQFF.

V usage is TRBV7-9 and J usage is TRBJ1-1; D is perhaps TRBD1 (5 bases). This CDR3 region has 12 residues. Trimming shortened V by 4 bases and J by 11 bases, and 14 bases separated the two germline ends. The V gene's germline CDR1 is SEHNR and CDR2 FQNEAQ (reference sequence). The CDR3, as DNA: TGTGCCAGCAGCTATACCGGGGGATCGGCTTTCTTT. Its protein is CASSYTGGSAFF. Looking up the rest from reference TRBV7-9 and TRBJ1-1 gives the full variable domain: DTGVSQNPRHKITKRGQNVTFRCDPISEHNRLYWYRQTLGQGPEFLTYFQNEAQLEKSRLLSDRFSAERPKGSFSTLEIQRTEQGDSAMYLCASSYTGGSAFFGQGTRLTVV.

The rearrangement joins TRBV14 to TRBJ2-7, with 8 bases matching TRBD2. CDR1 is SGHDN and CDR2 is FVKESK in the germline V gene. J gave up 5 bases and V 0 bases, and 9 bases lay outside the gene matches. The CDR3 contains 16 residues. CDR3 DNA: TGTGCCAGCAGCCAAGAGGTGGGGCGGGAGGACGACGAGCAGTACTTC. Translation: CASSQEVGREDDEQYF.

The chain joins TRBV6-5 to TRBJ2-1; TRBD2 agrees at 10 bases. Germline trimming cut 5 bases from V and 4 bases from J; bases unmatched to any gene: 5. CDR1 is MNHEY and CDR2 is SVGAGI in the germline V gene. The CDR3 sequence is 15 residues long. The CDR3 loop is CASSRTSGPYNEQFF. DNA for the CDR3: TGTGCCAGCAGTCGGACTAGCGGTCCTTACAATGAGCAGTTCTTC.

The genes are TRBV29-1 and TRBJ2-3, with a weak D call TRBD1 (6 bases). This CDR3 contains 15 residues. In germline, CDR1 is SQVTM, CDR2 ANQGSEA. V shed 1 base and J shed 0 bases, with 11 bases lying between them. CDR3 sequence reads: CSVEGGRYSTDTQYF. The CDR3 DNA reads TGCAGCGTTGAAGGGGGGCGGTATAGCACAGATACGCAGTATTTT.

The chain employs TRBV7-8 and TRBJ1-2; TRBD1 is a possible D gene (6 bases). Germline loops: CDR1 SGHVS, CDR2 FQNEAQ. Deletions cut 5 bases from V and 0 bases from J, with 16 bases between. CDR3 length equals 16 residues. The CDR3 region is CASSTRDRDTNYGYTF. The CDR3 bases are TGTGCCAGCAGCACCCGGGACCGGGACACTAACTATGGCTACACCTTC. Supplemented by reference TRBV7-8 and TRBJ1-2, the full variable domain reads GAGVSQSPRYKVAKRGQDVALRCDPISGHVSLFWYQQALGQGPEFLTYFQNEAQLDKSGLPSDRFFAERPEGSVSTLKIQRTQQEDSAVYLCASSTRDRDTNYGYTFGSGTRLTVV.

The rearrangement uses TRBV2 and TRBJ2-5; 10 positions match TRBD1. V shed 6 bases, J shed 3 bases, and the junction held 7 bases outside the gene matches. In germline, CDR1 is SNHLY, CDR2 FYNNEI. CDR3 length equals 15 residues. The CDR3 loop reads CASSMDRGAKETQYF. The CDR3 DNA is TGTGCCAGCAGCATGGACAGGGGGGCCAAAGAGACCCAGTACTTC. The full variable domain, completed using reference TRBV2 and TRBJ2-5, is EPEVTQTPSHQVTQMGQEVILRCVPISNHLYFYWYRQILGQKVEFLVSFYNNEISEKSEIFDDQFSVERPDGSNFTLKIRSTKLEDSAMYFCASSMDRGAKETQYFGPGTRLLVL.

To note about this clone: The same CDR3 can be traced to other DNA sequences in this sample. CDR3 DNA: TGTGCCAGCAGTTACTCGAGGGAGCAGTACTTC. Amino acids: CASSYSREQYF. The chain is built from TRBV6-2 or TRBV6-3 and TRBJ2-7, with D hard to call. CDR3 length: 11 residues. Per germline, CDR1 MNHEY and CDR2 SVGEGT. V lost 0 bases and J lost 7, with 4 bases in between.

This rearrangement joins TRBV12-5 to TRBJ2-3; 8 nucleotides line up with TRBD2. V lost 7 bases and J lost 1; bases outside the gene matches: 10. The CDR3 spans 16 residues. CDR1 is LGHNT and CDR2 is FRNRAP in the germline V gene. In DNA form, the CDR3 reads TGTGCTAGTGCCCCGGGGGCGGGAGGCCGCACAGATACGCAGTATTTT. Translating it yields CASAPGAGGRTDTQYF.

The rearrangement joins TRBV29-1 to TRBJ1-4; TRBD1 aligns across 12 bases. V dropped 7 bases and J dropped 8; count of bases not matched to a gene: 11. The CDR3 covers 15 residues. Per germline, CDR1 SQVTM and CDR2 ANQGSEA. Written as DNA, the CDR3 is TGCAGCGCCCGGGACAGGGGGCTAGGGGGAGAAAAACTGTTTTTT. It encodes CSARDRGLGGEKLFF.

This chain uses TRBV9 with TRBJ2-7; a weak D match, TRBD1 (6 bases). Germline V lookup: CDR1 SGDLS, CDR2 YYNGEE. The CDR3 spans 15 residues. Trimming cost V 0 bases and J 0 bases, with 10 bases left between them. CDR3 sequence reads: CASSVGSGDSYEQYF. CDR3 nucleotide sequence: TGTGCCAGCAGCGTAGGTTCAGGGGACTCCTACGAGCAGTACTTC.

The chain is built from TRBV5-1 and TRBJ2-7; the D gene is possibly TRBD2 (6 bases). Germline CDR1 and CDR2: SGHRS and YFSETQ. V dropped 5 bases and J dropped 7 bases, with 22 bases sitting between them. This CDR3 contains 15 residues. CDR3 nucleotide sequence: TGCGCCAGCAGTGGGGACGGGAGATCATCGAGGGAGCAGTACTTC. Its translation: CASSGDGRSSREQYF.

This clone was picked up one time. The chain joins TRBV15 to TRBJ2-2, with no clear D. The germline CDR1 and CDR2 sequences are LNHNV and YYDKDF (reference sequence). Trimming cost V 1 base and J 7 bases, with 10 bases left between them. The CDR3 runs 14 residues. The CDR3, as DNA: TGTGCCACCAGCAGAGCTATTTCCTTCGGGGAGCTGTTTTTT. Translating it yields CATSRAISFGELFF. The entire variable domain, with the rest obtained from reference TRBV15 and TRBJ2-2, is as follows: DAMVIQNPRYQVTQFGKPVTLSCSQTLNHNVMYWYQQKSSQAPKLLFHYYDKDFNNEADTPDNFQSRRPNTSFCFLDIRSPGLGDTAMYLCATSRAISFGELFFGEGSRLTVL.

The J gene is TRBJ1-1, the V gene TRBV27; D unresolved. Per the germline V gene, CDR1 is MNHEY and CDR2 is SMNVEV (reference sequence). CDR3 size: 13 residues. V was clipped by 3 bases and J by 3 bases, with 8 bases between them. CDR3 in DNA: TGTGCCAGCAGTTTCAAGGAGTACACTGAAGCTTTCTTT. Protein: CASSFKEYTEAFF.

This clone was seen once. The V call is TRBV30, the J call TRBJ1-4; no clear D gene. The V and J ends lost 8 bases and 8 bases respectively, with 15 bases between them. The germline V gene has CDR1 GTSNPN and CDR2 SVGIG (reference sequence). This CDR3 region has 12 residues. This chain's CDR3 is CAGRQAGEKLFF. In DNA, the CDR3 is TGTGCCGGCCGCCAGGCGGGGGAAAAACTGTTTTTT.

This chain uses TRBV30 with TRBJ1-1; a weak D match, TRBD1 (6 bases). Between the trimmed V and J ends, which lost 3 bases and 6 bases, there was a span of 14 bases. The CDR3 sequence is 13 residues long. Germline CDR1 and CDR2: GTSNPN and SVGIG (reference sequence). CDR3 coding DNA: TGTGCCTGGAGCTCCGACCCAGGGGCTGAAGCTTTCTTT. It is translated as CAWSSDPGAEAFF. The full variable domain, completed using reference TRBV30 and TRBJ1-1, is SQTIHQWPATLVQPVGSPLSLECTVEGTSNPNLYWYRQAAGRGLQLLFYSVGIGQISSEVPQNLSASRPQDRQFILSSKKLLLSDSGFYLCAWSSDPGAEAFFGQGTRLTVV.

The chain employs TRBV6-6 and TRBJ1-4; no definite D call. The CDR3 is 15 residues long. In germline, CDR1 is MNHNY, CDR2 SVGAGI (reference sequence). V was pared by 5 bases and J by 8 bases, with 18 bases between. This CDR3 is CASSPVGRSNEKLFF. CDR3 DNA: TGTGCCAGCAGTCCCGTGGGGAGGTCAAACGAAAAACTGTTTTTT.